The rows below give T cell receptor beta chains drawn from one sample of a study of response to subunit inactivated influenza vaccine. MiXCR, run by TCRdb on the RT-PCR reads, gives a single entry per CDR3 protein. Of hundreds of thousands of distinct CDR3 sequences in the sample, 11% were seen once. This sample also appeared in a second study, on T cells expressing NK-cell markers.

The material was PBMCs from blood, obtained on the day of vaccination. Every receptor here comes from a middle-aged man who received an inactivated influenza vaccine. The CDR3 runs from the conserved cysteine through the conserved F or W. D genes are given only for firm matches. Size is stated for part of the rows, as once, few or many counts, or as a class when the clone is expanded.

j_call	d_call	clone_size	v_call	cdr3_aa	cdr3_nt
TRBJ1-6	TRBD1	NA	TRBV6-1	CASSPGGGDSPLHF	TGTGCCAGCAGTCCAGGGGGCGGTGATTCACCCCTCCACTTT
TRBJ2-1	TRBD1	few	TRBV20-1	CSARQGAVYNEQFF	TGCAGTGCTAGACAGGGGGCCGTCTACAATGAGCAGTTCTTC
TRBJ1-6	NA	NA	TRBV6-1	CASSEINSPLHF	TGTGCCAGCAGTGAAATCAATTCACCCCTCCACTTT
TRBJ1-2	NA	NA	TRBV6-2/TRBV6-3	CASSPRGRSTHGYTF	TGTGCCAGCAGTCCTAGGGGACGGAGCACCCATGGCTACACCTTC
TRBJ1-5	NA	few	TRBV5-5	CASTLDATSNQPQHF	TGTGCCAGCACCTTGGACGCGACTAGCAATCAGCCCCAGCATTTT
TRBJ2-1	NA	few	TRBV19	CATLGRVPYNEQFF	TGTGCCACCCTCGGCAGGGTTCCCTACAATGAGCAGTTCTTC
TRBJ2-1	TRBD2	NA	TRBV20-1	CSARDPPRGGGYNEQFF	TGCAGTGCTAGAGATCCCCCCCGGGGGGGCGGCTACAATGAGCAGTTCTTC
TRBJ2-3	NA	few	TRBV9	CASSEQGSGTDTQYF	TGTGCCAGCAGCGAACAAGGGAGTGGCACAGATACGCAGTATTTT
TRBJ2-1	TRBD2	NA	TRBV29-1	CSVPGLAGGRANEQFF	TGCAGCGTTCCGGGACTAGCGGGAGGGAGGGCCAATGAGCAGTTCTTC
TRBJ2-1	TRBD2	NA	TRBV20-1	CSATPTSGGGNEQFF	TGCAGTGCTACCCCGACTAGCGGGGGGGGGAATGAGCAGTTCTTC
TRBJ2-2	TRBD2	NA	TRBV10-3	CAISVEVAGGFAGELFF	TGTGCCATCAGTGTGGAAGTAGCGGGAGGATTTGCCGGGGAGCTGTTTTTT
TRBJ2-3	TRBD2	NA	TRBV20-1	CSARKLASTDTQYF	TGCAGTGCTAGAAAACTAGCGAGCACAGATACGCAGTATTTT
TRBJ1-2	NA	NA	TRBV18	CASSPGSTYTF	TGTGCCAGCTCACCGGGATCGACCTACACCTTC
TRBJ1-1	TRBD1	many	TRBV12-3/TRBV12-4	CASRAGQGRIGTEAFF	TGTGCCAGCAGAGCGGGACAGGGGAGGATCGGCACTGAAGCTTTCTTT
TRBJ1-5	NA	NA	TRBV18	CASSPDGHQPQHF	TGTGCCAGCTCACCGGACGGGCATCAGCCCCAGCATTTT
TRBJ2-5	NA	NA	TRBV29-1	CSVDLASGGETQYF	TGCAGCGTTGATTTGGCCTCCGGAGGGGAGACCCAGTACTTC
TRBJ2-2	NA	NA	TRBV4-3	CASSQEWASGELFF	TGCGCCAGCAGCCAAGAATGGGCGTCCGGGGAGCTGTTTTTT
TRBJ2-5	NA	NA	TRBV12-3/TRBV12-4	CASSPSPASQETQYF	TGTGCCAGCAGCCCTTCCCCCGCGTCCCAAGAGACCCAGTACTTC
TRBJ2-7	NA	many	TRBV28	CASSFQAASYEQYF	TGTGCCAGCAGTTTCCAGGCAGCTTCCTACGAGCAGTACTTC
TRBJ2-3	NA	NA	TRBV20-1	CSAQLATRRDTQYF	TGCAGTGCTCAACTAGCAACTCGGCGGGATACGCAGTATTTT
TRBJ2-7	TRBD1	few	TRBV11-1	CASSWGQGGDEQYF	TGTGCCAGCAGCTGGGGACAGGGAGGGGACGAGCAGTACTTC
TRBJ2-7	TRBD1	few	TRBV12-3/TRBV12-4	CASSPRDSKGGSEQYF	TGTGCCAGCAGTCCACGGGACAGCAAGGGTGGGTCCGAGCAGTACTTC
TRBJ2-7	TRBD1	NA	TRBV6-2/TRBV6-3	CASSYDYRGYEQYF	TGTGCCAGCAGTTACGACTACAGGGGTTACGAGCAGTACTTC
TRBJ2-7	NA	NA	TRBV28	CASRFKGEQYF	TGTGCCAGCCGTTTTAAGGGGGAGCAGTACTTC
TRBJ2-1	TRBD2	NA	TRBV24-1	CATSDLRLAGHNEQFF	TGTGCCACCAGTGATTTGAGACTAGCGGGCCACAATGAGCAGTTCTTC
TRBJ1-2	NA	few	TRBV29-1	CSVVPAGFNYGYTF	TGCAGCGTCGTCCCAGCGGGTTTCAACTATGGCTACACCTTC
TRBJ2-5	NA	few	TRBV30	CAWSFRRRQETQYF	TGTGCCTGGAGCTTCCGGAGGCGCCAAGAGACCCAGTACTTC
TRBJ2-1	TRBD2	NA	TRBV12-3/TRBV12-4	CASSLILNSGIWSEQFF	TGTGCCAGCAGTTTAATTTTGAATAGCGGGATCTGGAGTGAGCAGTTCTTC
TRBJ1-1	NA	many	TRBV28	CASSSRHAEAFF	TGTGCCAGCAGTAGCCGGCACGCTGAAGCTTTCTTT
TRBJ2-1	NA	NA	TRBV4-3	CASSQGVGGYNEQFF	TGCGCCAGCAGCCAAGGGGTAGGCGGATACAATGAGCAGTTCTTC
TRBJ2-5	NA	NA	TRBV7-9	CASSPPRLGQETQYF	TGTGCCAGCAGCCCCCCCCGTCTCGGGCAAGAGACCCAGTACTTC
TRBJ2-7	TRBD2	few	TRBV20-1	CSASREGLGYEQYF	TGCAGTGCCTCGCGGGAGGGCCTCGGGTACGAGCAGTACTTC
TRBJ2-1	NA	few	TRBV6-2/TRBV6-3	CASSYARSNEQFF	TGTGCCAGCAGTTACGCGAGGTCCAATGAGCAGTTCTTC
TRBJ2-5	NA	NA	TRBV29-1	CSVGASMFETQYF	TGCAGCGTTGGGGCCAGTATGTTCGAGACCCAGTACTTC
TRBJ1-1	NA	many	TRBV12-3/TRBV12-4	CASSLGGRGTEAFF	TGTGCCAGCAGTTTAGGGGGCCGGGGCACTGAAGCTTTCTTT
TRBJ2-3	NA	NA	TRBV5-1	CASRSAGLSTDTQYF	TGCGCCAGCAGGTCGGCCGGGCTGAGCACAGATACGCAGTATTTT
TRBJ2-3	TRBD2	few	TRBV12-3/TRBV12-4	CASSFSRGGTDTQYF	TGTGCCAGCAGTTTCTCGCGGGGGGGCACAGATACGCAGTATTTT
TRBJ2-2	TRBD2	few	TRBV19	CAISQREGTGELFF	TGTGCCATCAGCCAGCGGGAGGGCACCGGGGAGCTGTTTTTT
TRBJ2-1	NA	NA	TRBV7-9	CASSLSGGPLNEQFF	TGTGCCAGCAGCTTAAGTGGGGGGCCCCTAAATGAGCAGTTCTTC
TRBJ2-3	NA	few	TRBV12-5	CASGLGTTDTQYF	TGTGCTAGTGGGCTGGGGACCACAGATACGCAGTATTTT
TRBJ2-7	TRBD2	many	TRBV28	CASSLTSGRGEQYF	TGTGCCAGCAGTCTCACTAGCGGGAGAGGCGAGCAGTACTTC
TRBJ2-3	NA	few	TRBV6-2/TRBV6-3	CASSRTRSTDTQYF	TGTGCCAGCAGCCGAACCCGTAGCACAGATACGCAGTATTTT
TRBJ2-7	TRBD1	NA	TRBV3-1	CASSQKEGQGTGEQYF	TGTGCCAGCAGCCAAAAGGAGGGGCAGGGGACAGGTGAGCAGTACTTC
TRBJ1-1	NA	many	TRBV2	CASSPRDTEAFF	TGTGCCAGCAGCCCCCGGGACACTGAAGCTTTCTTT
TRBJ2-3	NA	NA	TRBV5-1	CASSFEDTQYF	TGCGCCAGCAGCTTTGAAGATACGCAGTATTTT
TRBJ1-2	NA	NA	TRBV27	CASRTNADGVYGYTF	TGTGCCAGCAGAACCAACGCGGACGGAGTCTATGGCTACACCTTC
TRBJ2-5	TRBD1	NA	TRBV5-1	CASSHRGLRETQYF	TGCGCCAGCAGCCACAGGGGGTTGAGGGAGACCCAGTACTTC
TRBJ2-3	NA	NA	TRBV3-1	CASSPGPLSTDTQYF	TGTGCCAGCAGCCCAGGGCCACTCTCCACAGATACGCAGTATTTT
TRBJ2-7	TRBD1	NA	TRBV28	CASSSPGTGVIEQYF	TGTGCCAGCAGTTCGCCCGGGACAGGGGTAATCGAGCAGTACTTC
TRBJ2-7	TRBD2	NA	TRBV4-2	CASSPYAGGLSYEQYF	TGTGCCAGCAGCCCGTACGCGGGGGGCCTATCCTACGAGCAGTACTTC